The present entry profiles one T cell receptor (beta chain) with its context. The entry originates in a study of shared clonotypes between healthy human individuals. Per the germline V gene, CDR1 is SGHTA and CDR2 is FQGNSA. Trimming stripped 2 bases from V and 3 bases from J, with 14 bases between. The CDR3 covers 15 residues. Sequencing was performed with immunoSEQ multiplex PCR; in TCRdb, only in-frame clones are kept and a portion is missing. The repertoire holds 2 million to 2.5 million clones, with 93% as singletons. The sample comprised naive CD4+ T cells from PBMCs. Subset indicated: CD45RA+ positively selected. The rearrangement joins TRBV7-2 to TRBJ2-7, with unresolved D. This TCR was recovered from a man between 18 and 35 years old in good health. Some clones in this sample may be carry-over from other donors' samples. The CDR3 DNA sequence: TGTGCCAGCAGCTTAACATTCGGGCGGAACTACGAGCAGTACTTC. Residues: CASSLTFGRNYEQYF.